These 25 T cell receptor beta chains came from one sample sequenced in a study of vaccination and CD4 T cells after COVID-19. The antigens of these receptors remain unknown. The Oncomine TCR Beta short-read assay generated sequence data from the DNA of cultured CD4+ T cells. TCRdb redid the calling of the PCR reads with MiXCR, one entry per CDR3 protein. The sample contains 15,000 to 20,000 distinct CDR3 sequences, over 55% of which appear only once. The treatment was: roughly nine-day PBMC culture with coronavirus spike peptide pools or control peptides (ViraFEST assay). The sample comprised CD4+ T cells from blood, cultured in vitro. These receptors were collected from a human donor who had recovered from COVID-19.

V usage is TRBV27 and J usage is TRBJ2-3, with 9 bases identical to TRBD2. The CDR3 sequence is 17 residues long. The germline V gene has CDR1 MNHEY and CDR2 SMNVEV (reference sequence). V lost 3 bases to trimming and J lost 6 bases; unmatched junction nucleotides: 13. The CDR3 nucleotides read TGTGCCAGCAGTTTCTCCGGGACTAGCCTGCCGGGGGATACGCAGTATTTT. Translation gives CASSFSGTSLPGDTQYF.

CDR3 nucleotide sequence: TGTGCCAGCAGAAGGACCGGGACTAGCAAAGGACCAGATACGCAGTATTTT. It encodes CASRRTGTSKGPDTQYF. The chain joins TRBV6-2 or TRBV6-3 to TRBJ2-3; TRBD2 aligns across 9 bases. Trimming removed 6 bases from V and 4 bases from J; junction bases left unmatched: 14. CDR1 is MNHEY, CDR2 SVGEGT, per germline. CDR3 length: 17 amino acids.

V gene TRBV19 combines with J gene TRBJ2-3; no reliable D call. The V gene's germline CDR1 is LNHDA and CDR2 SQIVND (reference sequence). The CDR3 consists of 9 residues. V lost 9 bases and J lost 5, with 3 bases in between. The CDR3 coding sequence is TGTGCCAGCGGAGATACGCAGTATTTT. Translating it yields CASGDTQYF.

The CDR3 loop reads CSAKQGSRYGYTF. The CDR3 DNA sequence: TGCAGTGCTAAACAGGGAAGCCGCTATGGCTACACCTTC. The chain couples TRBV20-1 to TRBJ1-2, with D possibly matching TRBD1 (6 bases). The germline V gene encodes CDR1 DFQATT and CDR2 SNEGSKA (reference sequence). V was shortened by 4 bases and J by 4 bases, with 13 bases between the two germline ends. This CDR3 is 13 amino acids long.

This chain joins TRBV6-1 and TRBJ1-1, with a possible D match to TRBD1 (5 bases). Germline V gives CDR1 MNHNS, CDR2 SASEGT. This CDR3 is built from 13 residues. The V and J ends lost 4 bases and 5 bases respectively, with 11 bases between them. CDR3 amino acids: CASSVIWGTEAFF. The CDR3 DNA reads as TGTGCCAGCAGTGTCATCTGGGGGACTGAAGCTTTCTTT.

The gene calls are TRBV7-9 and TRBJ2-5; 11 bases map to TRBD2. The CDR3 contains 16 residues. Unmatched junction bases numbered 10, after V lost 3 bases and J lost 7 bases. CDR1 is SEHNR and CDR2 is FQNEAQ in the germline V gene (reference sequence). The DNA of the CDR3 is TGTGCCAGCAGCTTCGGGACTAGCGGCCGACCGGGGACCCAGTACTTC. This gives the protein CASSFGTSGRPGTQYF.

This chain uses TRBV20-1 with TRBJ2-3; D is unresolved. Trimming pared 2 bases from V and 5 bases from J, leaving 5 bases between. The CDR3 spans 11 residues. CDR1 is DFQATT, CDR2 SNEGSKA, per germline (reference sequence). The CDR3, as DNA: TGCAGTGCTAGATTCGGAGATACGCAGTATTTT. This codes for CSARFGDTQYF.

V is TRBV7-9 and J is TRBJ2-7, with TRBD2 matching 11 bases. The CDR3 loop spans 14 amino acids. V lost 3 bases, J lost 4 bases, and 2 bases stayed unmatched. Germline V gene lookup returns CDR1 SEHNR and CDR2 FQNEAQ (reference sequence). CDR3 nucleotides: TGTGCCAGCAGCTTGACTAGCGGGGCTTACGAGCAGTACTTC. This encodes CASSLTSGAYEQYF.

This sequence joins TRBV7-6 and TRBJ2-3; D might be TRBD2 (5 bases). The CDR3 is 14 amino acids. V was clipped by 5 bases and J by 5 bases, with 14 bases between them. CDR1 is SGHVS and CDR2 is FNYEAQ in the germline V gene. CDR3 sequence (DNA): TGTGCCAGCAGCCTTAAAACTAGAAGAGATACGCAGTATTTT. It specifies CASSLKTRRDTQYF.

This clonotype was detected once. This chain links TRBV6-2 or TRBV6-3 with TRBJ1-5; D is unclear. In germline, CDR1 is MNHEY, CDR2 SVGEGT. V lost 7 bases, J lost 0 bases, and 10 bases lay in between. There are 14 residues in the CDR3. The CDR3 DNA reads TGTGCCAGCACCGAAGGGTATAGCAATCAGCCCCAGCATTTT. It translates to CASTEGYSNQPQHF.

The J gene is TRBJ2-5, the V gene TRBV28; D remains ambiguous. Trimming stripped 2 bases from V and 2 bases from J, with 9 bases between. Germline values: CDR1 MDHEN, CDR2 SYDVKM. The CDR3 consists of 14 residues. CDR3 sequence reads: CASSLGLQQETQYF. For the CDR3, the DNA is TGTGCCAGCAGTTTAGGTCTACAGCAAGAGACCCAGTACTTC.

The chain recombines TRBV7-2 with TRBJ2-4; 7 bases match TRBD2. The trim removed 1 base at V and 1 base at J, leaving 4 bases unmatched. The CDR3 runs 16 residues. Germline lookup yields CDR1 SGHTA and CDR2 FQGNSA. DNA of the CDR3: TGTGCCAGCAGCTTAGAGGGAGGGCCGGCCAAAAACATTCAGTACTTC. It is translated as CASSLEGGPAKNIQYF.

The chain has TRBV7-9 and TRBJ2-2; D is uncertain. This CDR3 region has 14 residues. The germline V gene encodes CDR1 SEHNR and CDR2 FQNEAQ (reference sequence). The ends were cut back, 5 bases at V and 4 bases at J, with 11 bases in the middle. This CDR3 is CASSTRQATGELFF. The CDR3 DNA reads as TGTGCCAGCAGCACCCGACAAGCCACCGGGGAGCTGTTTTTT.

The CDR3 here is CASSPRQVPINQPQHF. The CDR3 nucleotides read TGTGCCAGCAGTCCCCGACAGGTCCCCATCAATCAGCCCCAGCATTTT. The chain couples TRBV6-1 to TRBJ1-5, with D perhaps matching TRBD1 (6 bases). Germline assignment: CDR1 MNHNS and CDR2 SASEGT. The CDR3 is 16 amino acids. V was pared by 5 bases and J by 3 bases, with 17 bases between.

The chain uses TRBV7-9 and TRBJ2-3; D perhaps matches TRBD2 (6 bases). The V gene's germline CDR1 is SEHNR and CDR2 FQNEAQ (reference sequence). V lost 3 bases, J lost 2 bases, and 9 bases lay in between. The CDR3 runs to 14 residues. As DNA, the CDR3 is TGTGCCAGCAGCTTGGCGGGACTCACAGATACGCAGTATTTT. Translated, it gives CASSLAGLTDTQYF.

DNA of the CDR3: TGTGCCAGCAGTGACAGGTTCGGGCAGTACTTC. This codes for CASSDRFGQYF. V and J are TRBV6-1 and TRBJ2-7; D uncertain. Trimming left V 3 bases short and J 9 bases short, with 9 bases between. The germline CDR1 and CDR2 sequences are MNHNS and SASEGT. CDR3 length: 11 amino acids.

This clonotype was counted a few times. The V and J genes are TRBV7-2 and TRBJ1-1; D is unresolved. The CDR3 spans 15 residues. Trimming took off 2 bases at V and 1 base at J, with 11 bases between the two ends. CDR1 and CDR2 (germline): SGHTA, FQGNSA. In DNA, the CDR3 is TGTGCCAGCAGCTTAAGTGGGGTTCCGAACACTGAAGCTTTCTTT. Translating gives CASSLSGVPNTEAFF.

CDR3 nucleotides: TGTGCCAGCAGTTTTCACCCGGACAGGAGAGACTATAGCAATCAGCCCCAGCATTTT. This codes for CASSFHPDRRDYSNQPQHF. The chain links TRBV28 to TRBJ1-5; 7 positions match TRBD1. V was pared by 3 bases and J by 0 bases, with 14 bases of the junction left unmatched. CDR1 and CDR2 (germline): MDHEN, SYDVKM. The CDR3 extends over 19 amino acids.

This clonotype has more than one count but fewer than ten. The J gene is TRBJ1-2, the V gene TRBV19; D might be TRBD1 (5 bases). Germline V gene lookup returns CDR1 LNHDA and CDR2 SQIVND (reference sequence). This CDR3 has 13 residues. The ends were cut back, 11 bases at V and 5 bases at J, with 18 bases in the middle. The CDR3 DNA follows: TGTGCCGCTAAGGGGAGGGGCTGGTATGGCTACACCTTC. It yields the protein CAAKGRGWYGYTF. The variable domain in full, completed from reference TRBV19 and TRBJ1-2, reads DGGITQSPKYLFRKEGQNVTLSCEQNLNHDAMYWYRQDPGQGLRLIYYSQIVNDFQKGDIAEGYSVSREKKESFPLTVTSAQKNPTAFYLCAAKGRGWYGYTFGSGTRLTVV.

With respect to this clonotype: At one boundary the junction diverges from the germline segment, which might be a read error. The chain has TRBV28 and TRBJ1-6, with 9 bases fitting TRBD1. The CDR3 totals 14 residues. The germline V gene has CDR1 MDHEN and CDR2 SYDVKM. In DNA, the CDR3 is TGTGCCAGCAGCCCCGGGACAGGGCATTCGCCCCTCCACTTT. It translates to CASSPGTGHSPLHF. Variable domain in full (rest from reference TRBV28 and TRBJ1-6): DVKVTQSSRYLVKRTGEKVFLECVQDMDHENMFWYRQDPGLGLRLIYFSYDVKMKEKGDIPEGYSVSREKKERFSLILESASTNQTSMYLCASSPGTGHSPLHFGNGTRLTVT.

This chain uses TRBV27 with TRBJ2-4, with 7 bases lining up with TRBD1. Germline-derived CDR1 and CDR2 are MNHEY and SMNVEV (reference sequence). V shed 4 bases, J shed 6 bases, and the junction held 3 bases outside the gene matches. CDR3 length equals 13 residues. CDR3 DNA: TGTGCCAGCAGTTCAAACAGGGGAAACATTCAGTACTTC. Translating gives CASSSNRGNIQYF.

This rearrangement joins TRBV6-5 to TRBJ2-2, with 8 bases identical to TRBD2. Germline-derived CDR1 and CDR2 are MNHEY and SVGAGI. This CDR3 region has 16 residues. V gave up 4 bases and J gave up 5 bases; unmatched junction bases: 9. This CDR3 is CASSSPPGGETGELFF. DNA of the CDR3: TGTGCCAGCAGTTCCCCCCCGGGAGGGGAAACCGGGGAGCTGTTTTTT.

The V and J genes are TRBV7-8 and TRBJ1-6; D gene uncertain. Trimming pared 5 bases from V and 10 bases from J, leaving 18 bases between. Germline V gene data show CDR1 as SGHVS and CDR2 as FQNEAQ. CDR3 length: 15 residues. The CDR3 sequence: CASSTRKGKVSPLHF. In nucleotides, the CDR3 is TGTGCCAGCAGCACCCGGAAAGGGAAGGTATCACCCCTCCACTTT. The full variable domain, completed using reference TRBV7-8 and TRBJ1-6, is GAGVSQSPRYKVAKRGQDVALRCDPISGHVSLFWYQQALGQGPEFLTYFQNEAQLDKSGLPSDRFFAERPEGSVSTLKIQRTQQEDSAVYLCASSTRKGKVSPLHFGNGTRLTVT.

The V gene is TRBV6-1, the J gene TRBJ1-1, with D perhaps matching TRBD1 (6 bases). The CDR3 runs to 16 residues. Germline lookup yields CDR1 MNHNS and CDR2 SASEGT. V lost 5 bases, J lost 0 bases, and 16 bases lay in between. The CDR3, as DNA: TGTGCCAGCAGTCGCCCCCGGCAGGGGCTGAACACTGAAGCTTTCTTT. It translates to CASSRPRQGLNTEAFF.

The chain employs TRBV11-2 and TRBJ1-1, with unresolved D. V gave up 2 bases and J gave up 4 bases, with 11 bases separating them. The germline V gene has CDR1 SGHAT and CDR2 FQNNGV. This CDR3 has 14 amino acids. CDR3 sequence (DNA): TGTGCCAGCAGCTTAAACTTTGGAGGCACTGAAGCTTTCTTT. This encodes CASSLNFGGTEAFF. The whole variable domain, remainder taken from reference TRBV11-2 and TRBJ1-1, is EAGVAQSPRYKIIEKRQSVAFWCNPISGHATLYWYQQILGQGPKLLIQFQNNGVVDDSQLPKDRFSAERLKGVDSTLKIQPAKLEDSAVYLCASSLNFGGTEAFFGQGTRLTVV.